This TCR beta chain was identified in a study of beta chain features in type 1 diabetes. General study results and limits: Cells that show high TCR expression could be over-represented by cDNA sequencing. For Type 1 diabetes patients, all four CD4+ subsets carried TCRB CDR3s that were moderately but significantly shorter. The VDJ junctions of type 1 diabetes patients carried fewer insertions and more deletions.

Cells sorted by CD45RO/CCR7/CD25/CD127/CD95/CD27 comprised CD4+ naive, central memory, regulatory and stem cell-like memory cells. Investigators reverse transcribed all isolated RNA, so they sequenced expressed TCRB transcripts. It was found that naive, central memory and regulatory T cell samples averaged about 3.4 million reads. Produced via immunoSEQ multiplex PCR; TCRdb's table is partial and in-frame only. The table has 95,000 to 150,000 clones, roughly 17% seen once. Worth noting for this clone: Its antigen remains unidentified.

This CDR3 is 14 amino acids long. Looked up from germline, CDR1 is MNHEY and CDR2 is SMNVEV (reference sequence). Trimming shortened V by 3 bases and J by 3 bases, and 11 bases separated the two germline ends. V is TRBV27 and J is TRBJ1-2, with D perhaps TRBD1 (5 bases). This clonotype was obtained from a man between 25 and 39 years old with type 1 diabetes. Sequencing was done on a sample of central memory CD4+ T cells from blood. The CDR3 is CASSFRQGHYGYTF. The CDR3 DNA reads as TGTGCCAGCAGTTTTCGGCAGGGCCACTATGGCTACACCTTC.